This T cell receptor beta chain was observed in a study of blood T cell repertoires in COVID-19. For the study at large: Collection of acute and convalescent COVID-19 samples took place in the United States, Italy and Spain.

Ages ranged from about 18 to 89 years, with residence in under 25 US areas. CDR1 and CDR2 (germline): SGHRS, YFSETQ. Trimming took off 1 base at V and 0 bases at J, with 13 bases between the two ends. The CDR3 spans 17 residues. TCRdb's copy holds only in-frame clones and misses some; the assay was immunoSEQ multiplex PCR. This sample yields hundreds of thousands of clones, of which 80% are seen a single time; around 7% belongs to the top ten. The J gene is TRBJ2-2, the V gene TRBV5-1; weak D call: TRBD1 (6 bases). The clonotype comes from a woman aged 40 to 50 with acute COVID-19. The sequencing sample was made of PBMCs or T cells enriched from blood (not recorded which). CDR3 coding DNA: TGCGCCAGCAGCTTGACGGGACACCGAGCGAACACCGGGGAGCTGTTTTTT. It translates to CASSLTGHRANTGELFF.